This TCR beta chain is from a study of chemoradiotherapy in HPV16-positive cancers (dated 2022 in TCRdb). The study in broad terms: Candidate HPV-specific T-cell clones and common TCR motifs were defined through functional T-cell assays on cells from two HPV16-positive patients. The study set out to ask whether T-cell immunity against the HPV oncoproteins E6 and E7 changes over the course of chemoradiotherapy and whether that immunity affects survival. The candidate HPV-specific TCRs and motifs were subsequently tracked in TCR repertoires obtained from roughly 85 patients with HPV-related cancers.

The paper's findings and limits, for the study overall: Expansion of candidate HPV-specific clones and E7-related TCR motifs was observed in the tumor microenvironment during treatment, whereas no such expansion was observed for non-HPV-specific T cells. Only a couple of HPV16-positive patients were used to derive the functional definition of HPV-specific T cells, and the survival association was reported for HPV16-positive patients. Improved recurrence-free survival in HPV16-positive patients was associated with expansion of HPV-responsive T cells during chemoradiotherapy.

CDR1 and CDR2 (SGHVS, FQNEAQ) derive from the germline V gene. Reading from cysteine to phenylalanine, the CDR3 counts 18 amino acids. Here the CDR3 DNA is all that survives: 54 bases in frame from base 1. Trimmed from V: 5 bases; trimmed from J: 7 bases; junction bases lacking a gene match: 17. Because repertoires were sampled repeatedly during chemoradiotherapy, clonal expansion in the tumor microenvironment could be followed. The library was built by means of the immunoSEQ multiplex PCR assay. TCRdb re-hosts the immuneACCESS table, in-frame sequences only. Its copies lack some clones; in the studies checked, an unresolved V gene accounts for under half of them, and the cause for the rest is not known. The sample contains 5,400 or so clones, roughly 70% of them found a single time. The top ten clones comprise around 11% of the sample. Remarks on this clone: There is no known antigen for this receptor. The sample holds no much larger clone one base away, and base qualities are not on file.

Sequenced material: tumor tissue, taken from a patient who underwent chemoradiotherapy. This sequence was found in a human donor with HPV-associated anogenital cancer. This sequence uses TRBV7-8 and TRBJ1-5; 10 bases in the middle match TRBD1. The nucleotide sequence reads TGTGCCAGCAGCCAGACAGGGGGCGAGCATTTCGGGAGGCAGCCCCAGCATTTT. Its coded protein is CASSQTGGEHFGRQPQHF.